This TCR beta chain emerged from a study of early T cells in non-severe SARS-CoV-2 infection. General study points: Private and CD4 specificities were missed by VDJdb matching, skewed to anti-spike CD8.

Molecules of cDNA were individually given unique molecular identifiers that were attached to them. TCRdb reprocessed the 5' RACE reads via MiXCR and lists one record per CDR3 protein. The sample yields 30,000 to 40,000 distinct CDR3 sequences, about 5% seen once. The table lists this clonotype with many counts. Its antigen is still unknown. The germline V gene has CDR1 MNHEY and CDR2 SMNVEV (reference sequence). The V and J ends lost 5 bases and 7 bases respectively, with 17 bases between them. The CDR3 loop spans 15 amino acids. The rearrangement uses TRBV27 and TRBJ1-4; no reliable D call. The TCR originated in an adult who was a healthcare worker with PCR-confirmed SARS-CoV-2 infection or an uninfected control (not recorded which). Sample: whole blood. This CDR3 is CASSNKGTGFEKLFF. CDR3 sequence (DNA): TGTGCCAGCAGTAACAAGGGTACGGGCTTTGAAAAACTGTTTTTT.